This T cell receptor beta chain came from a study of spatial heterogeneity in lung cancer. CDR1 and CDR2 (germline): DFQATT, SNEGSKA (reference sequence). Trimming removed 6 bases from V and 5 bases from J, with 8 bases in between. This CDR3 spans 11 amino acids. TCRdb recomputed calls from the 5' RACE reads with MiXCR, one row per CDR3 protein. Among 110,000 or so distinct CDR3 sequences listed, 11% were seen once. This clonotype was counted a few times. Time point described: blood at routine non-recurrence follow-up after resection. The chain combines TRBV20-1 with TRBJ2-1; the D is unclear. The material was PBMCs, obtained at follow-up. This TCR was sampled from a female donor with early-stage non-small cell lung cancer. CDR3 coding DNA: TGCAGTGCCGGCCGGAACAATGAGCAGTTCTTC. It encodes CSAGRNNEQFF.